The present T cell receptor beta chain was sequenced within a study of beta chain features in type 1 diabetes (dated by TCRdb to between 2017 and 2018). General notes on the study: Patients and healthy donors did not differ in mean age, gender distribution, total cell number or subset yield. Regulatory and stem cell-like memory subsets were isolated from only 8 patients and 8 healthy donors, whereas naive and central memory subsets came from all 30 or so donors. In the study, recently diagnosed type 1 diabetes patients and matched healthy donors were compared on the TCRB repertoires of their sorted circulating CD4+ T cell subsets. Across all samples, some 99 million sorted cells were examined, and cell number per subset correlated strongly with RNA yield.

The High Capacity cDNA Reverse Transcription Kit was used to reverse transcribe all of the isolated RNA, meaning that expressed TCRB transcripts were what got sequenced. Deep immunoSEQ sequencing was performed on naive, central memory and regulatory T cell samples, with an average of around 3.5 million total reads per sample. Sorted cells were lysed in RLT buffer and RNA was extracted with DNase-treated RNeasy Micro or Mini kits, depending on cell number. To prevent cross-contamination, each cell subset was processed individually, whereas patient and healthy donor samples were processed jointly. Using the immunoSEQ multiplex PCR, TCRB sequences were amplified from cDNA into 87-bp fragments spanning the CDR3 region. The amplicons were sequenced using the Illumina HiSeq platform. As for the authors' bioinformatics: Synthetic template baselines were used to correct PCR bias computationally, reads within Hamming distance 2 were collapsed, and singletons that could not be merged were discarded. Reads were aligned against IMGT to assign V, D and J genes, CDR3 length and insertions or deletions at six rearrangement sites. Within each subset, clonotype counts were normalized to sorted cell number, and only after that were true diversity and Gini coefficients computed with the tcR R package. The overlap coefficient, calculated on TCRB nucleotide sequences, was used to quantify repertoire sharing. As a proxy for the pre-selection repertoire, out-of-frame TCRB sequences from naive cells were analyzed. TCRdb provides this immuneACCESS table in a form limited to in-frame rearrangements. Some clones are lacking; in checked studies, under half of them reflect an unresolved V gene, and why the rest are absent is not known. V and J calls and clone size are those listed in that table; D and trimming were worked out from the DNA. The sample contains 500,000 to 850,000 clones, around 15% of them found a single time. Around 0.04% of the sample goes to the ten largest clones.

This clone was seen only a few times. There is no known antigen for this receptor. No much larger clone is present one base from it, and per-base qualities are unavailable. Each donor gave one peripheral blood draw, averaging approximately 0.11 L, which was collected into heparinised tubes. A BD FACSAria II and a panel including CD45RO, CCR7, CD25, CD127, CD95 and CD27 were used to sort naive, central memory, regulatory and stem cell-like memory CD4+ T cells. Purity was above 98% for every sorted population. PBMCs were isolated right away by Lymphoprep density gradient centrifugation and were stained directly, without culture. So that batch effects would be minimized, each experiment stained and sorted samples in pairs, pairing one healthy donor with one patient. Taken from cysteine to phenylalanine, the CDR3 has 13 residues. The read is trimmed to its CDR3 DNA, 39 bases read in frame from base 1. In the germline V gene, CDR1 corresponds to MNHEY and CDR2 to SVGAGI. Compared with germline, V lacks 9 bases and J lacks 1 base; bases without a gene match: 5.

Overall study outcomes, separate from this receptor: A moderate but significant shortening of TCRB CDR3 length was observed in type 1 diabetes patients in all four CD4+ subsets. Shorter templates might have been favored by PCR, but patient and control samples were amplified and corrected together, so both groups would have been affected equally by any skew. At VDJ recombination sites, patients with type 1 diabetes made fewer insertions and deleted more nucleotides, a pattern implying thymic rearrangement abnormalities. Because small numbers of individuals were included in the HLA sub-analyses, any influence of HLA type on TCRB rearrangement was left unresolved. Naive, central memory and regulatory TCRB repertoires appeared more similar among patients than among healthy donors. Sequencing cDNA rather than genomic DNA could over-represent highly expressing activated cells, although activation and CD3 levels did not differ between groups.

This receptor was taken from a man aged 18-30 years with type 1 diabetes. The V and J genes are TRBV6-5 and TRBJ1-1; 7 junctional bases match TRBD1. What was sequenced was naive CD4+ T cells from blood. Reading the label with the study, this specimen's cell subset or site is: true naive CD4+ T cells. The DNA reads as follows: TGTGCCAGTGAGGGGGCTACGAACACTGAAGCTTTCTTT. Its amino acids are CASEGATNTEAFF.